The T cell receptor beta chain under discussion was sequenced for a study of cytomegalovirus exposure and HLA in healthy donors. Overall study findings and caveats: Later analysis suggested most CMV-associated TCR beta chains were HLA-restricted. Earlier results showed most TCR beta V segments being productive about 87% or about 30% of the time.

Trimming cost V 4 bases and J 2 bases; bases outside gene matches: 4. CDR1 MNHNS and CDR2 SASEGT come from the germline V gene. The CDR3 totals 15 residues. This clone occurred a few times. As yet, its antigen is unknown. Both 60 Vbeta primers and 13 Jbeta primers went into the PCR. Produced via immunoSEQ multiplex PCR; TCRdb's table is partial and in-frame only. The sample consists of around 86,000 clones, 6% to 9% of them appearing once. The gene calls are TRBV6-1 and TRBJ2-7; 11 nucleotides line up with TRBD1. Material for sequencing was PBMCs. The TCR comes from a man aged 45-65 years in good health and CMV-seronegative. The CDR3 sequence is CASSARTGGAYEQYF. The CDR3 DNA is TGTGCCAGCAGTGCCAGGACAGGGGGCGCCTACGAGCAGTACTTC.